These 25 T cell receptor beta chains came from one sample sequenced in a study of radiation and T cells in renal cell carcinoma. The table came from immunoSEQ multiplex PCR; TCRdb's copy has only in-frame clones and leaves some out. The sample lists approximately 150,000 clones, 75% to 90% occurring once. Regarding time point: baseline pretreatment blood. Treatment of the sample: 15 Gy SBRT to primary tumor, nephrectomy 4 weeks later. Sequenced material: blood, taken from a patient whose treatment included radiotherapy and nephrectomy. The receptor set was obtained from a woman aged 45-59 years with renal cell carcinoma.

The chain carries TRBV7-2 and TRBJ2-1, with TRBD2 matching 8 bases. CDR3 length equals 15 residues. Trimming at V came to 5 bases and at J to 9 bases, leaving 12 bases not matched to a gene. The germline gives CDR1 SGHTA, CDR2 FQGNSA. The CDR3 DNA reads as TGTGCCAGCAGCCCCGGACTAGCTAGCGGCTCTGAGCAGTTCTTC. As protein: CASSPGLASGSEQFF.

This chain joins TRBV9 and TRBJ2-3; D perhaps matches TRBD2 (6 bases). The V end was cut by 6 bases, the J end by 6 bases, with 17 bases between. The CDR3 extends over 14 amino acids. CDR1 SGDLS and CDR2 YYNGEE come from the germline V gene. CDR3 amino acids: CASTLGLRGDTQYF. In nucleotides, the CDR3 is TGTGCCAGCACCCTGGGACTTCGCGGTGATACGCAGTATTTT.

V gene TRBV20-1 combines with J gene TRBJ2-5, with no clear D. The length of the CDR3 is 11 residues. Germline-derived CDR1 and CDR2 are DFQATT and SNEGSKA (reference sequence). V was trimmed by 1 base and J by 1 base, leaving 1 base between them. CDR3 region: CSARGQETQYF. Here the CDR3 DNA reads TGCAGTGCTAGAGGCCAAGAGACCCAGTACTTC.

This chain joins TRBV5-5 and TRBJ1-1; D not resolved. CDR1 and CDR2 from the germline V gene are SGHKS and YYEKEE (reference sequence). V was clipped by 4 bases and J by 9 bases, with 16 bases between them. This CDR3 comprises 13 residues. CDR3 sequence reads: CASSPEAQTQAFF. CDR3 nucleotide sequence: TGTGCCAGCAGCCCGGAGGCCCAAACCCAAGCTTTCTTT.

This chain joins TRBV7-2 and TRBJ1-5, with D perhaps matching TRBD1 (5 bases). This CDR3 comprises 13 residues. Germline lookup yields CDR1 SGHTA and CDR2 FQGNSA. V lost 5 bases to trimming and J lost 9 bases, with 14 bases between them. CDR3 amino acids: CASSLRDQGPQHF. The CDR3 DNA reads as TGTGCCAGCAGCCTACGGGACCAAGGGCCCCAGCATTTT. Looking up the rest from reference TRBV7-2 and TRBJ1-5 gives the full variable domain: GAGVSQSPSNKVTEKGKDVELRCDPISGHTALYWYRQSLGQGLEFLIYFQGNSAPDKSGLPSDRFSAERTGGSVSTLTIQRTQQEDSAVYLCASSLRDQGPQHFGDGTRLSIL.

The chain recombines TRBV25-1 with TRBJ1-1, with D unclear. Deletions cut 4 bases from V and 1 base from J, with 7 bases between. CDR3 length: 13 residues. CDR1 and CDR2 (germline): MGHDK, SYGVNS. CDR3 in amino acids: CASSAARNTEAFF. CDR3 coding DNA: TGTGCCAGCAGTGCGGCAAGGAACACTGAAGCTTTCTTT.

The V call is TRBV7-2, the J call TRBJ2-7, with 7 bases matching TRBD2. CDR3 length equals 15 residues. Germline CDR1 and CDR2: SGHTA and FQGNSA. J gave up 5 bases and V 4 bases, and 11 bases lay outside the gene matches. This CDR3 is CASSWSGTISNEQYF. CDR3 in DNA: TGTGCCAGCAGCTGGTCCGGGACTATAAGCAACGAGCAGTACTTC. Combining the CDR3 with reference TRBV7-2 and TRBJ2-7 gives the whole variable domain GAGVSQSPSNKVTEKGKDVELRCDPISGHTALYWYRQSLGQGLEFLIYFQGNSAPDKSGLPSDRFSAERTGGSVSTLTIQRTQQEDSAVYLCASSWSGTISNEQYFGPGTRLTVT.

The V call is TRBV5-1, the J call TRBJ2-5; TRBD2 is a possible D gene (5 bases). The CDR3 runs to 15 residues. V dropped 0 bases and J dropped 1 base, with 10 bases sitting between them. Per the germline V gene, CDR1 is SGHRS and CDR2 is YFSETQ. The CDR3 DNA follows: TGCGCCAGCAGCTTGGCCCCCAGCGGCCAAGAGACCCAGTACTTC. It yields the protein CASSLAPSGQETQYF.

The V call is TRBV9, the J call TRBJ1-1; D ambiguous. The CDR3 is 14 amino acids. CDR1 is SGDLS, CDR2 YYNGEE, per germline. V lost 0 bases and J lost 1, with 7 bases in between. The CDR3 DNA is TGTGCCAGCAGCGTAGAGTTGGGGAACACTGAAGCTTTCTTT. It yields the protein CASSVELGNTEAFF. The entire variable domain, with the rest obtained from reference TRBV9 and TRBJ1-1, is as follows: DSGVTQTPKHLITATGQRVTLRCSPRSGDLSVYWYQQSLDQGLQFLIQYYNGEERAKGNILERFSAQQFPDLHSELNLSSLELGDSALYFCASSVELGNTEAFFGQGTRLTVV.

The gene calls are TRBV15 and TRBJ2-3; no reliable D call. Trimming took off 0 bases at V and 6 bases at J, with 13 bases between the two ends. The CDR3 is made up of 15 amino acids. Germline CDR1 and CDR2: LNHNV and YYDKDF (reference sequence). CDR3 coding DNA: TGTGCCACCAGCAGAGATCTGAGGCGGATGGATACGCAGTATTTT. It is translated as CATSRDLRRMDTQYF.

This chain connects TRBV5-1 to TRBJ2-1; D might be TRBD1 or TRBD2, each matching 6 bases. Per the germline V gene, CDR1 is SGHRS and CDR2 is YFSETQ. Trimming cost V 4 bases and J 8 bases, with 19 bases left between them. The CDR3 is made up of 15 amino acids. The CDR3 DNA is TGCGCCAGCAGCCACAGGGCCGGGAGCGATGATGAGCAGTTCTTC. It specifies CASSHRAGSDDEQFF.

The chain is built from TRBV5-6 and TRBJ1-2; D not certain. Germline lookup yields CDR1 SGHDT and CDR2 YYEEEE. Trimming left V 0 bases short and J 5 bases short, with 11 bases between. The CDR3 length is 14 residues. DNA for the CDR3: TGTGCCAGCAGCTTGGGTACGTCCAATTATGGCTACACCTTC. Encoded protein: CASSLGTSNYGYTF.

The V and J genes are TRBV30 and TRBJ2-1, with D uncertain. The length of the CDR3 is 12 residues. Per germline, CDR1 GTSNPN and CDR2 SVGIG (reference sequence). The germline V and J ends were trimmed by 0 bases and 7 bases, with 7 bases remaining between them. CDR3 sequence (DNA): TGTGCCTGGAGTGTACGACCTAATGAGCAGTTCTTC. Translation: CAWSVRPNEQFF.

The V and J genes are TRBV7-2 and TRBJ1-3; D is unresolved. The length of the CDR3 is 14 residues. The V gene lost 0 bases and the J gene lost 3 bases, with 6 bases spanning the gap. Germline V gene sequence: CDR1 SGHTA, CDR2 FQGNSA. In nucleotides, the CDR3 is TGTGCCAGCAGCTTAGCTAGCCTTGGAAACACCATATATTTT. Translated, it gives CASSLASLGNTIYF.

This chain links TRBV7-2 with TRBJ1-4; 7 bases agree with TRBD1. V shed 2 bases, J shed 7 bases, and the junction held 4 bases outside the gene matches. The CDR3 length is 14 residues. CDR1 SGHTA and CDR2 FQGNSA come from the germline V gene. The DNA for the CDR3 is TGTGCCAGCAGCTTAAAGGGGGCCGCTGAAAAACTGTTTTTT. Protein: CASSLKGAAEKLFF.

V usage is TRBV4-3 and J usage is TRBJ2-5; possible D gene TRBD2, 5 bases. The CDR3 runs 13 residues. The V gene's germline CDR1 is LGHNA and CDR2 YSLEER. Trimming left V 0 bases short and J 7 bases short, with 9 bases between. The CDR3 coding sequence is TGCGCCAGCAGCCAAGAGATAGAGGGGACCCAGTACTTC. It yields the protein CASSQEIEGTQYF.

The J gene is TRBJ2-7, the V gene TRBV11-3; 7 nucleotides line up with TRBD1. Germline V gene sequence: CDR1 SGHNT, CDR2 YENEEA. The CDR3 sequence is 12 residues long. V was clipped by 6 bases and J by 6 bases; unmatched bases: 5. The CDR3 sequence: CASSLSGGEQYF. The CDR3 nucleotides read TGTGCCAGCAGTTTGTCAGGGGGCGAGCAGTACTTC.

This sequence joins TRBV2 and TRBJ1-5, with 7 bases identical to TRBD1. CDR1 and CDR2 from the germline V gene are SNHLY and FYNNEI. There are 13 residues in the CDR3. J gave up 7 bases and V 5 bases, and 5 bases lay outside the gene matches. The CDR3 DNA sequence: TGTGCCAGCAGTTTGACAGGGAACCAGCCCCAGCATTTT. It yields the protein CASSLTGNQPQHF. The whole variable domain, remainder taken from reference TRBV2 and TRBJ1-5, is EPEVTQTPSHQVTQMGQEVILRCVPISNHLYFYWYRQILGQKVEFLVSFYNNEISEKSEIFDDQFSVERPDGSNFTLKIRSTKLEDSAMYFCASSLTGNQPQHFGDGTRLSIL.

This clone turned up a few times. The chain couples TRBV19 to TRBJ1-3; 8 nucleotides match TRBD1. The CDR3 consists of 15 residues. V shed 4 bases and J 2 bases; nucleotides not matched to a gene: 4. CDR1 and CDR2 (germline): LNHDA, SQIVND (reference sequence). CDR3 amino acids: CASSTPTGAGNTIYF. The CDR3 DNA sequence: TGTGCCAGTAGTACACCGACAGGGGCTGGAAACACCATATATTTT.

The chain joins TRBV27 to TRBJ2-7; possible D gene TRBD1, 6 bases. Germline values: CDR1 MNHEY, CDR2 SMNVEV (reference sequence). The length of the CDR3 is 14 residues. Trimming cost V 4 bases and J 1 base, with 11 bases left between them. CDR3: CASSSGQLSYEQYF. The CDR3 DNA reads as TGTGCCAGCAGTTCCGGACAGCTATCCTACGAGCAGTACTTC.

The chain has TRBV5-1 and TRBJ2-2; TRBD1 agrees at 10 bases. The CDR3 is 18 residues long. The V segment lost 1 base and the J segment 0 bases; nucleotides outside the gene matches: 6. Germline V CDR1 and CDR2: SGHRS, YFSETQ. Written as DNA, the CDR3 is TGCGCCAGCAGCTTGTGGGACAGGGGTCCGGCGAACACCGGGGAGCTGTTTTTT. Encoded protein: CASSLWDRGPANTGELFF.

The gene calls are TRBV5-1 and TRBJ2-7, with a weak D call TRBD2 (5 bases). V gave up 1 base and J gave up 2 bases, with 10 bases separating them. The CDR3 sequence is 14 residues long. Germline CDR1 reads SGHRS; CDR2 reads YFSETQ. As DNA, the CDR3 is TGCGCCAGCAGCTTGTTAGGAGGCACCTACGAGCAGTACTTC. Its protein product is CASSLLGGTYEQYF.

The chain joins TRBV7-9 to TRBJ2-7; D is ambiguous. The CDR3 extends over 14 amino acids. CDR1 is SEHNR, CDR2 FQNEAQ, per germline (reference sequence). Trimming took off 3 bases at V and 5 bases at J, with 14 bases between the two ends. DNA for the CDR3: TGTGCCAGCAGCTTTGATAACAACCTAAACGAGCAGTACTTC. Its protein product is CASSFDNNLNEQYF.

The CDR3 DNA reads as TGTGCCAGCAGCCAAGGGACCTTGAGGGATACGCAGTATTTT. As protein: CASSQGTLRDTQYF. The rearrangement uses TRBV14 and TRBJ2-3, with D unresolved. The CDR3 is made up of 14 amino acids. The V end lost 1 base, the J end lost 6 bases, and 11 bases lay between the germline ends. Germline assignment: CDR1 SGHDN and CDR2 FVKESK.

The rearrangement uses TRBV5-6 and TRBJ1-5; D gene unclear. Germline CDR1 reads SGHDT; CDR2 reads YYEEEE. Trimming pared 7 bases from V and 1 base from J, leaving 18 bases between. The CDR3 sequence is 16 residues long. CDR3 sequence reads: CASCRWPLLSNQPQHF. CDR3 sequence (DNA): TGTGCCAGCTGTCGGTGGCCCCTATTGAGCAATCAGCCCCAGCATTTT.